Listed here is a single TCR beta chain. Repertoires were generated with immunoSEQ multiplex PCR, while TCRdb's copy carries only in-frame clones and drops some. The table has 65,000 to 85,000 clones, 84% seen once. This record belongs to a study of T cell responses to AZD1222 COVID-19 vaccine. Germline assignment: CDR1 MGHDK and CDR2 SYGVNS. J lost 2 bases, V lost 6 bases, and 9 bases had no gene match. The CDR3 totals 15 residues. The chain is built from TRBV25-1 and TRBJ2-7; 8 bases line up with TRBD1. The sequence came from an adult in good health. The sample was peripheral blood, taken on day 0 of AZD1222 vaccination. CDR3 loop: CASRNGQGGAYEQYF. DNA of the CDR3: TGTGCCAGCAGGAACGGACAGGGTGGCGCCTACGAGCAGTACTTC.